The rows below give T cell receptor beta chains drawn from one sample of a study of shared T cell receptors in the human thymus. The method was immunoSEQ multiplex PCR; TCRdb's version includes in-frame clones alone and lacks a portion of them. The sample lists 700,000 or so clones; roughly 88% were seen once. The sample was also reused in another study, on human thymus T cells.

Material for sequencing was thymocytes. These receptors came from a girl less than two years old with a congenital heart defect. CDR3s include the opening cysteine and the closing phenylalanine or tryptophan. A D gene is named only where the DNA matches it firmly. Clone size is not always given. Where it is, it says once, few, many or a class for expanded clones.

cdr3_aa: CASRGLAGGPKETQYF
cdr3_nt: TGCGCCAGCAGAGGGCTAGCGGGGGGGCCTAAAGAGACCCAGTACTTC
d_call: TRBD2
v_call: TRBV5-1
j_call: TRBJ2-5
clone_size: .

cdr3_aa: CASSHNPGHHGELFF
cdr3_nt: TGTGCCAGCAGCCATAATCCGGGACACCACGGGGAGCTGTTTTTT
d_call: .
v_call: TRBV14
j_call: TRBJ2-2
clone_size: once

cdr3_aa: CASSQEKRRGGAGDYGYTF
cdr3_nt: TGTGCCAGCAGCCAAGAAAAGAGGAGAGGGGGCGCCGGTGACTATGGCTACACCTTC
d_call: TRBD1
v_call: TRBV14
j_call: TRBJ1-2
clone_size: few

cdr3_aa: CASRGAGGRETEAFF
cdr3_nt: TGTGCCAGTAGGGGGGCAGGGGGTCGTGAGACTGAAGCTTTCTTT
d_call: TRBD1
v_call: TRBV19
j_call: TRBJ1-1
clone_size: .

cdr3_aa: CASSDPGYF
cdr3_nt: TGTGCCAGCAGTGACCCCGGGTACTTC
d_call: .
v_call: TRBV6-4
j_call: TRBJ2-7
clone_size: .

cdr3_aa: CAESGTSGGSNTGELFF
cdr3_nt: TGTGCCGAGTCCGGGACTAGCGGGGGGTCCAACACCGGGGAGCTGTTTTTT
d_call: TRBD2
v_call: TRBV6-4
j_call: TRBJ2-2
clone_size: .

cdr3_aa: CASSLRTGFQETQYF
cdr3_nt: TGTGCCAGCAGTTTGAGGACAGGGTTCCAAGAGACCCAGTACTTC
d_call: TRBD1
v_call: TRBV28
j_call: TRBJ2-5
clone_size: .

cdr3_aa: CASSQNEPGQGAFAHGYTF
cdr3_nt: TGCGCCAGCAGCCAAAACGAACCGGGACAGGGGGCTTTTGCCCATGGCTACACCTTC
d_call: TRBD1
v_call: TRBV4-3
j_call: TRBJ1-2
clone_size: .

cdr3_aa: CASSLVLYPQNTEAFF
cdr3_nt: TGTGCCAGCAGTTTAGTACTCTACCCCCAGAACACTGAAGCTTTCTTT
d_call: .
v_call: TRBV6-5
j_call: TRBJ1-1
clone_size: .

cdr3_aa: CASSISGRGGPSYEQYF
cdr3_nt: TGTGCCAGTAGTATATCTGGTCGGGGGGGGCCTAGCTACGAGCAGTACTTC
d_call: TRBD2
v_call: TRBV19
j_call: TRBJ2-7
clone_size: .

cdr3_aa: CASSQMGQGAGGYTF
cdr3_nt: TGCGCCAGCAGCCAAATGGGACAGGGGGCTGGTGGCTACACCTTC
d_call: TRBD1
v_call: TRBV4-1
j_call: TRBJ1-2
clone_size: .

cdr3_aa: CASSPQGQGAYEQYF
cdr3_nt: TGTGCCAGCAGCCCCCAGGGACAGGGGGCCTACGAGCAGTACTTC
d_call: TRBD1
v_call: TRBV6-5
j_call: TRBJ2-7
clone_size: .

cdr3_aa: CASSLWLGTGELFF
cdr3_nt: TGTGCCAGCAGCTTATGGCTAGGCACCGGGGAGCTGTTTTTT
d_call: .
v_call: TRBV7-3
j_call: TRBJ2-2
clone_size: .

cdr3_aa: CASSPGLAGETQYF
cdr3_nt: TGTGCCAGCAGCCCCGGACTAGCGGGGGAGACCCAGTACTTC
d_call: TRBD2
v_call: TRBV7-9
j_call: TRBJ2-5
clone_size: once

cdr3_aa: CASSHPGTSGGGSSYNEQFF
cdr3_nt: TGTGCCAGCAGCCATCCCGGGACTAGCGGGGGGGGGAGCTCCTACAATGAGCAGTTCTTC
d_call: TRBD2
v_call: TRBV7-6
j_call: TRBJ2-1
clone_size: .